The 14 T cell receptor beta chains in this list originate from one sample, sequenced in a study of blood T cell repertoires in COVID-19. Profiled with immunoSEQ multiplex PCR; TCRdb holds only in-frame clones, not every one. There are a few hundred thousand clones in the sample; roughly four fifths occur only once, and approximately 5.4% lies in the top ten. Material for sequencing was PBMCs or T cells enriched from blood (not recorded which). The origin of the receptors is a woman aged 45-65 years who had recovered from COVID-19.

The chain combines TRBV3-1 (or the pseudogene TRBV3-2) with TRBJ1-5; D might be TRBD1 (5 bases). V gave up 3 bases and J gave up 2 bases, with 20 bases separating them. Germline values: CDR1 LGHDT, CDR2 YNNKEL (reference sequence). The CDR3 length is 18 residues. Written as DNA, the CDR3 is TGTGCCAGCAGCCAGCACCCCCCCCCGACAGAGTGCAATCAGCCCCAGCATTTT. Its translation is CASSQHPPPTECNQPQHF.

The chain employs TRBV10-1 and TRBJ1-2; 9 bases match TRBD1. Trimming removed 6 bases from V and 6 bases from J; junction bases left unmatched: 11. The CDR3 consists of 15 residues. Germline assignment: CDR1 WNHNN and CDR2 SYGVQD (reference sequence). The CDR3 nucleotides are TGCGCCAGCAGAGAGGGGGACAGGGCATCCGATGGCTACACCTTC. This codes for CASREGDRASDGYTF.

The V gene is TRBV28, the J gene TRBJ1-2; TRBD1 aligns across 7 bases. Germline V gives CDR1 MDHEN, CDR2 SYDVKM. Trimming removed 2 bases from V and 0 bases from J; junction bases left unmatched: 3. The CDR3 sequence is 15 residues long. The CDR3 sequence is CASSLPTGANYGYTF. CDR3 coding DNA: TGTGCCAGCAGTTTACCTACAGGGGCTAACTATGGCTACACCTTC.

Here the CDR3 reads CASSYQGAIYF. The DNA for the CDR3 is TGTGCCAGCAGTTACCAGGGGGCCATATATTTT. J is TRBJ1-3 and V is TRBV6-2 or TRBV6-3, with 7 bases that match TRBD1. Germline CDR1 MNHEY, CDR2 SVGEGT. The CDR3 runs to 11 residues. Losses at the gene ends were 2 bases for V and 11 bases for J; bases not matched to a gene: 0.

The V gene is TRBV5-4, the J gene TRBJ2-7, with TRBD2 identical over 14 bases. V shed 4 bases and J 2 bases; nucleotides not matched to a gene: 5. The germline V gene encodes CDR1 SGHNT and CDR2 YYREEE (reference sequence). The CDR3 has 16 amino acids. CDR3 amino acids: CASSVGGLAGAYEQYF. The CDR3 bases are TGTGCCAGCAGCGTAGGGGGACTAGCGGGAGCCTACGAGCAGTACTTC.

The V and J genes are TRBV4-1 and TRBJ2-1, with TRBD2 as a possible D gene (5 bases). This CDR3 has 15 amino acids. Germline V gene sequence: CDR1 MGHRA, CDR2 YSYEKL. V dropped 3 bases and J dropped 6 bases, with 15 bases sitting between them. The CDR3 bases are TGCGCCAGCAGCCAGAAGGTTGGACTCTTCAATGAGCAGTTCTTC. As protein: CASSQKVGLFNEQFF.

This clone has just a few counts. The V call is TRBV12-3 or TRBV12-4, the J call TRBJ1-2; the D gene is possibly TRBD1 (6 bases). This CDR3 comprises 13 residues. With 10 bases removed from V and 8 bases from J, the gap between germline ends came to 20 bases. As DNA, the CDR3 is TGTGCCACCACGGCGGGCGGGGGCCGCGGCTACACCTTC. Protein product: CATTAGGGRGYTF.

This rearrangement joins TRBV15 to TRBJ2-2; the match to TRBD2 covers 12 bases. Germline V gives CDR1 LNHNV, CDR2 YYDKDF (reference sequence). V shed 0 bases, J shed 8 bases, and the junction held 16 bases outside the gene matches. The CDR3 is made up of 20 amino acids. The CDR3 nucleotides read TGTGCCACCAGCAGAGAGAGGGAAGGGGTACTAGCGGGAGGAGTAGGGGAGCTGTTTTTT. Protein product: CATSREREGVLAGGVGELFF.

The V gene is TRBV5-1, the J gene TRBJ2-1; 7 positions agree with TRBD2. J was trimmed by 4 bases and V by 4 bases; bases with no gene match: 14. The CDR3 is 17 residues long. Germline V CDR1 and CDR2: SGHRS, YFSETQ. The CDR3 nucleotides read TGCGCCAGCAGCCCCATTAGCGCCGCGGGAGCTTACAATGAGCAGTTCTTC. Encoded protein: CASSPISAAGAYNEQFF.

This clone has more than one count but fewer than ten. The CDR3 nucleotides are TGTGCCAGTACCCCCGGGTGGGGAGCTAACTATGGCTACACCTTC. This sequence encodes CASTPGWGANYGYTF. J is TRBJ1-2 and V is TRBV7-2; D remains ambiguous. The CDR3 consists of 15 residues. V lost 9 bases and J lost 0, with 17 bases in between. Germline V CDR1 and CDR2: SGHTA, FQGNSA. Full variable domain (missing parts from reference TRBV7-2 and TRBJ1-2): GAGVSQSPSNKVTEKGKDVELRCDPISGHTALYWYRQSLGQGLEFLIYFQGNSAPDKSGLPSDRFSAERTGGSVSTLTIQRTQQEDSAVYLCASTPGWGANYGYTFGSGTRLTVV.

CDR3 loop: CASRNWWGEPSGEQYF. The CDR3 DNA sequence: TGTGCCAGCAGAAATTGGTGGGGAGAACCTTCGGGTGAGCAGTACTTC. The chain has TRBV4-2 and TRBJ2-7; a weak D match, TRBD2 (5 bases). The CDR3 loop spans 16 amino acids. Trimming pared 6 bases from V and 7 bases from J, leaving 25 bases between. Looked up from germline, CDR1 is LGHNA and CDR2 is YNFKEQ.

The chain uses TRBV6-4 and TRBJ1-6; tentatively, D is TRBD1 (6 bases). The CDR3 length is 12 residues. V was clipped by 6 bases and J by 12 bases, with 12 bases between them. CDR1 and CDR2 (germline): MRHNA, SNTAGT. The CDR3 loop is CASRDSTGPLHF. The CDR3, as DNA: TGTGCCAGCAGGGACAGCACGGGACCCCTCCACTTT.

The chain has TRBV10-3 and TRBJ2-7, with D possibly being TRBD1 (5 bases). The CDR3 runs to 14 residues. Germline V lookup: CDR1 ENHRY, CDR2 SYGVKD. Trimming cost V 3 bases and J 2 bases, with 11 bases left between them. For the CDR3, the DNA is TGTGCCATCAGTGATCAGGGTGAAACCTACGAGCAGTACTTC. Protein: CAISDQGETYEQYF.

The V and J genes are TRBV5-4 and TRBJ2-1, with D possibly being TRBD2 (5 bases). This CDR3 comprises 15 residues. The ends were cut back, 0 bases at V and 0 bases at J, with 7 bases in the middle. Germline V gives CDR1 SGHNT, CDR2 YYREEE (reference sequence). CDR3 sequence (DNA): TGTGCCAGCAGCTTGGATGAGGGCTCCTACAATGAGCAGTTCTTC. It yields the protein CASSLDEGSYNEQFF.